This TCR beta chain was observed in a study of shared clonotypes between healthy human individuals. The count of this clone is one. The sample holds other DNA sequences that translate to the same CDR3. Once extracted for a subset, genomic DNA was divided evenly among several immunoSEQ plates. This table comes from immunoSEQ multiplex PCR, and its TCRdb copy is limited to in-frame clones, with some not included. The sample lists roughly 600,000 clones, 95% to 98% occurring once. V shed 3 bases and J shed 3 bases, with 4 bases lying between them. Germline lookup yields CDR1 SEHNR and CDR2 FQNEAQ (reference sequence). This CDR3 has 12 amino acids. The naive CD8 fraction comprised CD45RO-negative cells positively selected for CCR7 and excluded terminally differentiated effector memory CD45RA+ cells.

This clonotype was sampled from a man under 40 in good health. The V and J genes are TRBV7-9 and TRBJ2-3; no reliable D call. Sequencing used naive CD8+ T cells sorted from blood. The chain's CDR3 is CASSFRTDTQYF. The CDR3 nucleotides are TGTGCCAGCAGCTTTAGAACAGATACGCAGTATTTT.